This T cell receptor (beta chain) is drawn from a study of early T cells in non-severe SARS-CoV-2 infection. Study summary: Bulk RNA taken from unsorted whole blood was sequenced, leaving chains unpaired. Study-level points and caveats: Private and CD4 specificities were missed by VDJdb matching, which favored anti-spike CD8 responses.

Individual cDNA molecules each received unique molecular identifiers attached to them. TCRdb re-derived calls from the 5' RACE reads in MiXCR, one entry per CDR3 protein. The table has tens of thousands of distinct CDR3 sequences, approximately 5.6% seen once. V shed 7 bases and J shed 2 bases, with 8 bases lying between them. The CDR3 runs 12 residues. Looked up from germline, CDR1 is MNHNS and CDR2 is SASEGT. This clonotype appeared many times. Its matching antigen is unknown. The source of this sequence is an adult who was a healthcare worker with PCR-confirmed SARS-CoV-2 infection or an uninfected control (not recorded which). The source material was whole blood. The V and J genes are TRBV6-1 and TRBJ1-2; the D is unclear. The CDR3 protein is CASTRQNYGYTF. The CDR3 coding sequence is TGTGCCAGCACCCGACAAAACTATGGCTACACCTTC.